This T cell receptor (beta chain) was captured by sequencing in a study of shared clonotypes between healthy human individuals. The CDR3 covers 12 residues. The germline gives CDR1 SQVTM, CDR2 ANQGSEA. Sequenced by immunoSEQ multiplex PCR; TCRdb stores in-frame clones only, minus some. The sample shows under 1,100,000 clones, around three quarters of them seen only once. The specimen was memory CD4+ T cells from PBMCs. Subset noted: CD45RA-negative fraction. This TCR came from a man between 18 and 35 years old in good health. Some clones in this sample may be carry-over from other donors' samples. The chain couples TRBV29-1 to TRBJ2-1; 15 bases line up with TRBD2. The DNA of the CDR3 is TGCAGGGCGGGACTAGCGGGAGGCAGGCAGTTCTTC. It codes for CRAGLAGGRQFF.